This record covers a single T cell receptor (beta chain). Its specificity is unknown. Total RNA (roughly 550 ng) served as template for TCR beta cDNA synthesis primed by a constant-region primer. Modified slightly, ARM-PCR produced TCR beta libraries over three nested multiplex PCR rounds. PCR rounds one and two used TRBV1-TRBV30 forward primers with a C-beta reverse primer for roughly 10 cycles each. TCRdb called the multiplex PCR reads again in MiXCR, with one record for every CDR3 protein. This table has 90,000 to 100,000 distinct CDR3 sequences, 69% appearing once. This sample was taken from a study of tumor-infiltrating lymphocytes in primary liver carcinoma. Study details: Samples gave roughly 3.5 to 7.13 million productive TCRbeta reads, similar across tissue types.

With 1 base removed from V and 6 bases from J, the gap between germline ends came to 12 bases. Germline CDR1 is SGHAT and CDR2 is FQNNGV. CDR3 size: 14 residues. Findings and limits, study-wide: Compared with tumor region pairs, tumor-adjacent and tumor-blood pairs overlapped less. Tumors had a significantly higher top-250-clone fraction than blood (p = 0.039).

The study co-extracted DNA and RNA from approximately 20-30 mg of unsorted bulk tissue. The cohort consisted of patients whose primary liver carcinoma was surgically resected. The chain combines TRBV11-2 with TRBJ1-2; a weak D match, TRBD1 (5 bases). Specimen: liver tumor tissue from sampling region 5. Subset denoted: tumor region T5, tumor centre. The origin of this receptor is a woman aged 55-69 years with primary liver carcinoma and hepatitis B virus infection. The CDR3 sequence: CASSLGTTGDGYTF. The CDR3, as DNA: TGTGCCAGCAGCTTAGGCACTACAGGAGATGGCTACACCTTC.